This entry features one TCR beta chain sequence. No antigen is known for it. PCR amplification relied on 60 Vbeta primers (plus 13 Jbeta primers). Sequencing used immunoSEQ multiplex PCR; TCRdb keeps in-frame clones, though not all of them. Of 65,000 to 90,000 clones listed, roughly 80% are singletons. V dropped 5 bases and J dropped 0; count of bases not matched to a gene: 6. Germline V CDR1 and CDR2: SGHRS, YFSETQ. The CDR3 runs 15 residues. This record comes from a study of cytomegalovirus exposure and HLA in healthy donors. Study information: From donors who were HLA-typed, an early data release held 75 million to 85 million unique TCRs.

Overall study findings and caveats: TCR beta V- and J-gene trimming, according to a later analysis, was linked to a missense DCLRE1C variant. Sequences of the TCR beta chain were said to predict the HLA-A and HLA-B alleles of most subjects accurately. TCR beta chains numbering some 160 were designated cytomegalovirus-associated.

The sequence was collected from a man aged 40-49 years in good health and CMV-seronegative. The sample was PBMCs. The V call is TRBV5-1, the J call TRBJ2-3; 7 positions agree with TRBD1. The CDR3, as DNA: TGCGCCAGCAGGCGTCAACAGGGGAGCACAGATACGCAGTATTTT. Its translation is CASRRQQGSTDTQYF.